This section outlines one T cell receptor beta chain sequence together with its context. This clone was detected a few times. It has no known antigen specificity. No base qualities exist here, and no much larger clone lies one base off it. Explained via the paper, the time point label denotes: human tissue collected at research (rapid) autopsy. Three non-HCT comparator patients who had other cancers, at least five GI tract samples, and no known GI disease at death were chosen retrospectively. After a median post-mortem interval of about 9.4 hours, autopsy tissues were collected, including GI sites from esophagus to rectum, liver, skin, and lymphoid organs such as spleen. Autopsy specimens were bisected, with one portion flash-frozen in liquid nitrogen and the remainder formalin-fixed, and GI outer muscle layers were removed. To extract genomic DNA from frozen tissues, either the Mag-Bind Blood & Tissue DNA HDQ 96 Kit on a Chemagic 360 or the DNeasy Blood & Tissue Kit was used. Extracted DNA was further purified with the Genomic DNA Clean & Concentrator-25 kit because of concern about red blood cell contamination.

This record comes from a study of tissue T cells after allogeneic stem cell transplantation (dated by TCRdb to the early 2020s). Some background on the complete study: If a tissue had multiple samples, a pathologist reviewed H&E sections so that samples with histologically apparent lymphocytes got priority for sequencing. Using research autopsies of patients with and without GVHD, plus mouse models of GVHD, the study profiled TCR beta repertoires across many tissues. The human arm was a prospective observational study without blinding or randomization. Broader findings and caveats from the paper: Only a few T cell clones appeared in more than one patient, yet motif-based clustering showed tissue-specific repertoire signatures that were shared between patients. Which tissue TCRs were alloreactive or antigen-specific was not determined in the study, and some of the clones might have been host cells that persisted. The patient cohort was small and clinically heterogeneous, and sampling depth was acknowledged as a limitation. In both patients and mice, T cells from blood and spleen picked up only a limited part of the TCR repertoire that was detected in tissues. Within patients, how anatomically similar tissues were was a major factor shaping TCR repertoire composition, regardless of disease or transplant status. No blood samples were available from the non-GVHD comparator patients.

Library method: the immunoSEQ multiplex PCR assay. Adaptive Biotechnologies performed the TCRbeta CDR3 sequencing at survey depth and reported CDR3 sequences, V/J genes, productive frequency and template counts. Amplification of TCR beta CDR3 regions was performed from genomic DNA rather than from RNA. In the source study's methods: Jensen-Shannon divergence was used to quantify pairwise repertoire overlap between tissues, with a value of 1 indicating complete divergence and a value of 0 indicating identical repertoires. Tissues were clustered by single-linkage agglomerative hierarchical clustering of pairwise JSD values, and the clustering results were displayed as dendrograms. All patient samples were analyzed with GLIPH2 using simulation_depth 1000, kmer_min_depth 3 and cdr3_length_cutoff 8, and only groups containing more than two unique CDR3s were kept. A standardized tissue-overlap score extrapolated Jaccard GLIPH-group overlap across patients to a standard repertoire size of 1000 clones. To look at how diversity was associated with clinical or experimental variables, linear mixed-effect models were used, with tissue treated as a fixed effect and individual treated as a random effect. TCRdb's version of the immuneACCESS table is confined to in-frame rearrangements and falls short of the full clone set. An unresolved V gene accounts for under half of the shortfall where checked; the remainder is of unknown origin. V and J calls and clone size come straight from that table; D and trimming were deduced from the DNA. The sample yields some 9,800 clones; over 60% were counted once. The leading ten clones occupy around 26% of the sample.

The sample was tissue from the stomach, taken at autopsy. The source of this sequence is a male donor at least 60 years old with lung cancer.

Here is the DNA: TGTGCCAGTAGGGGATTTAGTACAGGGGTTAATCAGCCCCAGCATTTT. Its coded protein is CASRGFSTGVNQPQHF. The rearranged segments are TRBV19 and TRBJ1-5; 7 bases in the middle match TRBD1. Per the germline V gene (reference sequence), LNHDA is the CDR1 and SQIVND is the CDR2. The CDR3 contains 16 residues, cysteine and phenylalanine counted. Only the CDR3 region is kept as DNA, spanning 48 bases read in frame from base 1. Trimming removed 6 bases from V and 4 bases from J; the gene matches leave 12 bases unexplained.